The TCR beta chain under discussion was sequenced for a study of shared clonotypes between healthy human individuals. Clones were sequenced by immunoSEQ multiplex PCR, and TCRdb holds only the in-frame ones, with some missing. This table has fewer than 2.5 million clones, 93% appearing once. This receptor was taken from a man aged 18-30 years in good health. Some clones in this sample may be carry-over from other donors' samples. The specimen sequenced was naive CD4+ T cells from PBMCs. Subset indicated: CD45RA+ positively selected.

The DNA for the CDR3 is TGTGCCAGCATTGGAAACGCGGGGTTGGGGTATGGCTACACCTTC. This translates into CASIGNAGLGYGYTF. This chain connects TRBV28 to TRBJ1-2; D unclear. Trimming took 7 bases from V and 5 from J, leaving 20 bases between them. Germline loops: CDR1 MDHEN, CDR2 SYDVKM. This CDR3 is 15 amino acids long.